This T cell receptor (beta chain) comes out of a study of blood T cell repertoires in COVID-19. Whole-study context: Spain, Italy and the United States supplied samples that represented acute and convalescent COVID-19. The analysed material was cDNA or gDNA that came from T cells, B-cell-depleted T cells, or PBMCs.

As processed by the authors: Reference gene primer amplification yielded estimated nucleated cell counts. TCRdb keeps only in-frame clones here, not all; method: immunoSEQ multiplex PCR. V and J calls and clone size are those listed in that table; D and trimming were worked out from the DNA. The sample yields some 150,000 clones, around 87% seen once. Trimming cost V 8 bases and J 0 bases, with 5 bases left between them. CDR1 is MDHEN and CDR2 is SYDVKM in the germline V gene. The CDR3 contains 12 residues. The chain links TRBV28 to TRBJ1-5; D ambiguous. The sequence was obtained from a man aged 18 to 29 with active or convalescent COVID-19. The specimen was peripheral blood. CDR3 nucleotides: TGTGCCAGCCAAAATAGCAATCAGCCCCAGCATTTT. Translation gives CASQNSNQPQHF.